These 3 T cell receptor beta chains were sequenced from one sample in a study of blood T cell repertoires in COVID-19. TCRdb keeps only in-frame clones here, not all; method: immunoSEQ multiplex PCR. This sample has fewer than 350,000 clones, with 86% found just once. Sequencing input: peripheral blood. The receptor source for this set is a woman in her thirties with COVID-19, enrolled during active disease.

This clone was picked up one time. V and J are TRBV7-8 and TRBJ1-6; D unresolved. The CDR3 sequence is 14 residues long. Germline V gene lookup returns CDR1 SGHVS and CDR2 FQNEAQ. The V end lost 5 bases, the J end lost 7 bases, and 12 bases lay between the germline ends. This chain's CDR3 is CASSPTNVNSPLHF. CDR3 sequence (DNA): TGTGCCAGCAGCCCAACTAACGTGAATTCACCCCTCCACTTT.

The rearrangement uses TRBV10-1 and TRBJ1-1; TRBD1 might be the D (5 bases). Trimming removed 7 bases at V and 7 bases at J, with 16 bases between. The CDR3 length is 13 residues. The germline CDR1 and CDR2 sequences are WNHNN and SYGVQD (reference sequence). The CDR3 bases are TGCGCCAGCACCGACAGCTTGGTCAATGAAGCTTTCTTT. Encoded protein: CASTDSLVNEAFF.

Only one count was recorded for this clone. The gene calls are TRBV27 and TRBJ1-2, with a tentative D call TRBD1 (5 bases). CDR1 is MNHEY, CDR2 SMNVEV, per germline (reference sequence). The ends were cut back, 4 bases at V and 7 bases at J, with 16 bases in the middle. The CDR3 has 14 residues. Here the CDR3 DNA reads TGTGCCAGCAGTTCCCTCAGCGCGGGGGTTGGCTACACCTTC. Translated: CASSSLSAGVGYTF.